These 20 T cell receptor beta chains originate from one sample sequenced in a study of sequential checkpoint blockade in melanoma (dated by TCRdb to about 2019). Read against the paper, the sample's treatment or condition label means: randomized to nivolumab then ipilimumab (arm A) or the reverse (arm B). The method was the immunoSEQ multiplex PCR assay. TCRdb took over this immuneACCESS table, retaining in-frame rearrangements with V and J assigned. Such tables are incomplete; in checked studies, under half of the missing clones stem from an unresolved V gene, and the remainder is unexplained. The sample includes 32,000 or so clones, with roughly 84% observed a single time. Of the sample, about 17% is held by the ten largest clones. The sample in question was CD8+ T cells sorted from blood (inferred from file names), obtained from a patient given nivolumab and ipilimumab in sequence. These receptors were taken from a human donor with melanoma.

This sequence joins TRBV4-3 and TRBJ2-3, with D hard to call. With 5 bases removed from V and 1 base from J, the gap between germline ends came to 10 bases. CDR1 and CDR2 from the germline V gene are LGHNA and YSLEER. The CDR3 covers 14 residues. The chain's CDR3 is CASSALGGTDTQYF. As DNA, the CDR3 is TGCGCCAGCAGCGCCCTAGGCGGCACAGATACGCAGTATTTT.

The genes are TRBV28 and TRBJ2-1; tentative D call: TRBD2 (5 bases). CDR1 MDHEN and CDR2 SYDVKM come from the germline V gene. This CDR3 contains 11 residues. V was clipped by 2 bases and J by 10 bases, with 6 bases between them. CDR3 coding DNA: TGTGCCAGCAGTTTAGGCGGGGAGCAGTTCTTC. It is translated as CASSLGGEQFF.

The rearrangement uses TRBV19 and TRBJ1-2; D unclear. Trimming left V 7 bases short and J 2 bases short, with 11 bases between. The germline V gene encodes CDR1 LNHDA and CDR2 SQIVND (reference sequence). The CDR3 consists of 13 residues. The CDR3 region has the DNA TGTGCCAGTACGAGGAGGCTCAACTATGGCTACACCTTC. Amino acid sequence: CASTRRLNYGYTF.

This chain uses TRBV13 with TRBJ1-4; D is ambiguous. Looked up from germline, CDR1 is PRHDT and CDR2 is FYEKMQ (reference sequence). The CDR3 extends over 14 amino acids. The ends were cut back, 5 bases at V and 6 bases at J, with 13 bases in the middle. Written as DNA, the CDR3 is TGTGCCAGCAGCCATGGACTAAGGGATGAAAAACTGTTTTTT. Protein sequence: CASSHGLRDEKLFF.

The chain carries TRBV18 and TRBJ2-7; D may be TRBD2 (6 bases). Germline lookup yields CDR1 KGHSH and CDR2 LQKENI. This CDR3 has 16 amino acids. The V end was cut by 2 bases, the J end by 4 bases, with 18 bases between. The CDR3 coding sequence is TGTGCCAGCTCACCAGTCGGGCGGGGAGGCTTATACGAGCAGTACTTC. Translated, it gives CASSPVGRGGLYEQYF. The variable domain in full, completed from reference TRBV18 and TRBJ2-7, reads NAGVMQNPRHLVRRRGQEARLRCSPMKGHSHVYWYRQLPEEGLKFMVYLQKENIIDESGMPKERFSAEFPKEGPSILRIQQVVRGDSAAYFCASSPVGRGGLYEQYFGPGTRLTVT.

The chain employs TRBV7-9 and TRBJ2-7; D is unresolved. Trimming left V 5 bases short and J 0 bases short, with 17 bases between. This CDR3 has 16 residues. CDR1 and CDR2 from the germline V gene are SEHNR and FQNEAQ (reference sequence). For the CDR3, the DNA is TGTGCCAGCAGCCCAGACTCCGGTCCTAGCTCCTACGAGCAGTACTTC. This sequence encodes CASSPDSGPSSYEQYF.

J is TRBJ2-1 and V is TRBV9, with a tentative D call TRBD1 (5 bases). CDR1 and CDR2 from the germline V gene are SGDLS and YYNGEE. The CDR3 runs 16 residues. V was trimmed by 3 bases and J by 7 bases, leaving 20 bases between them. The CDR3 loop is CASSAALGQVANEQFF. The CDR3 bases are TGTGCCAGCAGCGCCGCGCTAGGACAAGTTGCAAATGAGCAGTTCTTC.

This chain joins TRBV7-9 and TRBJ2-7; TRBD2 agrees at 10 bases. CDR3 size: 16 residues. The trim removed 4 bases at V and 5 bases at J, leaving 11 bases unmatched. CDR1 SEHNR and CDR2 FQNEAQ come from the germline V gene (reference sequence). The CDR3 DNA follows: TGTGCCAGCAGCTCCTCCACTAGCGGGGCCTTCCACGAGCAGTACTTC. This codes for CASSSSTSGAFHEQYF.

The chain is built from TRBV6-5 and TRBJ2-7, with D perhaps TRBD1 (6 bases). The V end lost 6 bases, the J end lost 3 bases, and 18 bases lay between the germline ends. This CDR3 has 15 residues. The germline V gene encodes CDR1 MNHEY and CDR2 SVGAGI. CDR3 in amino acids: CASSDGTRSLYEQYF. The DNA for the CDR3 is TGTGCCAGCAGCGACGGGACACGAAGCCTCTACGAGCAGTACTTC.

This clone was seen only once. V is TRBV27 and J is TRBJ1-5; 7 nucleotides line up with TRBD1. The CDR3 runs to 14 residues. The germline gives CDR1 MNHEY, CDR2 SMNVEV (reference sequence). Unmatched junction bases numbered 3, after V lost 6 bases and J lost 1 base. CDR3 amino acids: CASRLQGSNQPQHF. The CDR3 coding sequence is TGTGCCAGCAGACTACAGGGGAGCAATCAGCCCCAGCATTTT.

The chain links TRBV7-2 to TRBJ1-6, with no clear D. Per the germline V gene, CDR1 is SGHTA and CDR2 is FQGNSA. The V end lost 1 base, the J end lost 13 bases, and 5 bases lay between the germline ends. The CDR3 runs 11 residues. In DNA, the CDR3 is TGTGCCAGCAGCTTAGGGAGCCCCCTCCACTTT. Translating gives CASSLGSPLHF.

This clone occurred once. The J gene is TRBJ2-2, the V gene TRBV4-1; 7 nucleotides agree with TRBD1. The V and J ends lost 3 bases and 4 bases, in that order; junction bases with no gene match: 8. CDR1 and CDR2 from the germline V gene are MGHRA and YSYEKL. The length of the CDR3 is 16 residues. CDR3 coding DNA: TGCGCCAGCAGCCACCGGGACAGAAGACCCACCGGGGAGCTGTTTTTT. It codes for CASSHRDRRPTGELFF.

This rearrangement joins TRBV30 to TRBJ1-1, with 7 bases aligning to TRBD1. CDR3 length: 12 amino acids. Germline CDR1 GTSNPN, CDR2 SVGIG (reference sequence). Trimming at V came to 5 bases and at J to 2 bases, leaving 2 bases not matched to a gene. Here the CDR3 reads CAWGQANTEAFF. The CDR3 DNA reads as TGTGCCTGGGGACAGGCTAACACTGAAGCTTTCTTT.

The CDR3, as DNA: TGTGCCAGCAGTTGGACAGGTTACAATGAGCAGTTCTTC. Amino acid sequence: CASSWTGYNEQFF. The chain couples TRBV27 to TRBJ2-1; 7 bases fit TRBD1. The CDR3 is made up of 13 amino acids. With 4 bases clipped from V and 4 bases from J, the junction kept 1 base outside the gene matches. CDR1 is MNHEY and CDR2 is SMNVEV in the germline V gene (reference sequence).

The gene calls are TRBV10-3 and TRBJ2-7; 7 bases align to TRBD1. The ends lost 6 bases at V and 2 bases at J; junction bases unmatched: 7. Germline V gives CDR1 ENHRY, CDR2 SYGVKD. The CDR3 loop spans 14 amino acids. The CDR3 loop reads CAIRARDRPYEQYF. The CDR3, as DNA: TGTGCCATCAGGGCCCGGGACAGACCCTACGAGCAGTACTTC.

In nucleotides, the CDR3 is TGTGCCAGCAACAGGGGGGCCTTCGAGCAGTACTTC. This sequence encodes CASNRGAFEQYF. The chain employs TRBV2 and TRBJ2-5; 8 positions match TRBD1. The J call is doubtful: the DNA matches TRBJ2-7 better. Per the germline V gene, CDR1 is SNHLY and CDR2 is FYNNEI. This CDR3 comprises 12 residues.

The rearrangement joins TRBV5-1 to TRBJ2-7, with 9 bases that match TRBD1. Germline V gene lookup returns CDR1 SGHRS and CDR2 YFSETQ. This CDR3 is built from 14 residues. The V gene end was trimmed by 2 bases and the J gene end by 3 bases; junction bases not matched to a gene: 3. The CDR3 DNA follows: TGCGCCAGCAGCTTTCGGGACAGGGTCTACGAGCAGTACTTC. The encoded protein is CASSFRDRVYEQYF.

This chain links TRBV9 with TRBJ1-6, with TRBD1 matching over 9 bases. The length of the CDR3 is 17 residues. The V gene's germline CDR1 is SGDLS and CDR2 YYNGEE. The trim removed 0 bases at V and 4 bases at J, leaving 5 bases unmatched. Here the CDR3 reads CASSVARDRVYNSPLHF. Written as DNA, the CDR3 is TGTGCCAGCAGCGTAGCCAGGGACAGGGTGTATAATTCACCCCTCCACTTT. Supplemented by reference TRBV9 and TRBJ1-6, the full variable domain reads DSGVTQTPKHLITATGQRVTLRCSPRSGDLSVYWYQQSLDQGLQFLIQYYNGEERAKGNILERFSAQQFPDLHSELNLSSLELGDSALYFCASSVARDRVYNSPLHFGNGTRLTVT.

This clone showed up just a few times. The rearrangement links TRBV14 to TRBJ1-1; TRBD1 agrees at 8 bases. The CDR3 spans 16 residues. The J segment lost 4 bases and the V segment lost 1 base, leaving 8 bases of the junction unmatched. CDR1 and CDR2 from the germline V gene are SGHDN and FVKESK. The CDR3 DNA follows: TGTGCCAGCAGCCAAGTCGAAGCAGGACAGGGCACTGAAGCTTTCTTT. Its protein is CASSQVEAGQGTEAFF.

On this clone itself: Other DNA sequences in the same sample also yield this CDR3. V is TRBV27 and J is TRBJ2-7; TRBD1 might be the D (5 bases). CDR3 length equals 14 residues. CDR1 MNHEY and CDR2 SMNVEV come from the germline V gene (reference sequence). The V gene lost 9 bases and the J gene lost 3 bases, with 18 bases spanning the gap. The CDR3 loop reads CASSPAPGNYEQYF. Written as DNA, the CDR3 is TGTGCCAGTAGTCCAGCCCCAGGGAACTACGAGCAGTACTTC.